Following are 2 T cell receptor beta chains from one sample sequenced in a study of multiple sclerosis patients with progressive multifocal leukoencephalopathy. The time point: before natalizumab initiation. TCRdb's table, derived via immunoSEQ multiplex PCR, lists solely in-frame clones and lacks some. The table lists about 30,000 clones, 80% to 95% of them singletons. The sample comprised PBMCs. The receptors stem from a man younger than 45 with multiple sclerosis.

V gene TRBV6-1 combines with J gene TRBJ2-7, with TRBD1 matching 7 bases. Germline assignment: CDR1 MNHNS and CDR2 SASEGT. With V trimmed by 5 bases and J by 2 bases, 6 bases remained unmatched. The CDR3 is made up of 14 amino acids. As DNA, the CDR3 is TGTGCCAGCAGTCCGCGACAGGGACCCTACGAGCAGTACGTC. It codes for CASSPRQGPYEQYV.

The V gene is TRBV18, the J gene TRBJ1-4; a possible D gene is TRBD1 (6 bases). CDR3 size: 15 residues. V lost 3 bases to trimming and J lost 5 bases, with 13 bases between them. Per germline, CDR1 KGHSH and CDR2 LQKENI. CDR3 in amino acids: CASSPSDSRNEKLFF. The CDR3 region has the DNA TGTGCCAGCTCACCCTCGGACAGCCGAAATGAAAAACTGTTTTTT.